These 30 T cell receptor beta chains came from one sample sequenced in a study of T-cell reconstitution after alpha-beta-depleted transplantation in children. TCRbeta library construction was performed incorporating unique molecular identifiers. MiXCR, applied by TCRdb to the PCR reads, yields one record per CDR3 protein. The table lists 900,000 or so distinct CDR3 sequences, around 15% of them singletons, with 5% in the top ten. The sample here was PBMCs, mostly from graft donor cells, taken 360 days after TCRalphabeta/CD19-depleted stem cell transplant. Receptor source: a male patient between 5 and 17 years old who had a stem cell transplant for acute lymphoblastic leukemia, so the T cells may come from the graft donor.

The genes are TRBV29-1 and TRBJ2-1; possibly TRBD1 for D (5 bases). Germline V gives CDR1 SQVTM, CDR2 ANQGSEA. V was clipped by 7 bases and J by 4 bases, with 8 bases between them. This CDR3 region has 11 residues. CDR3 coding DNA: TGCAGCGCACAGGAGTACAATGAGCAGTTCTTC. This sequence encodes CSAQEYNEQFF.

The chain couples TRBV20-1 to TRBJ2-1; 7 bases are shared with TRBD2. The CDR3 extends over 12 amino acids. The V segment lost 1 base and the J segment 9 bases; nucleotides outside the gene matches: 3. CDR1 DFQATT and CDR2 SNEGSKA come from the germline V gene (reference sequence). The CDR3 protein is CSARGIAGEQFF. CDR3 bases: TGCAGTGCTAGAGGCATAGCGGGTGAGCAGTTCTTC.

This clonotype was seen ten or more times. V is TRBV20-1 and J is TRBJ1-1; D ambiguous. The CDR3 length is 13 residues. Per the germline V gene, CDR1 is DFQATT and CDR2 is SNEGSKA (reference sequence). With 2 bases removed from V and 0 bases from J, the gap between germline ends came to 7 bases. The CDR3 region has the DNA TGCAGTGCTAGATCTCAGTTGAACACTGAAGCTTTCTTT. This translates into CSARSQLNTEAFF.

This clonotype was seen more than once but under ten times. This sequence joins TRBV6-5 and TRBJ1-2; D is ambiguous. Trimming removed 0 bases from V and 2 bases from J, with 13 bases in between. This CDR3 region has 16 residues. Germline lookup yields CDR1 MNHEY and CDR2 SVGAGI. The CDR3 nucleotides read TGTGCCAGCAGTTACTCGAGGACGGCTGTGAACTATGGCTACACCTTC. This codes for CASSYSRTAVNYGYTF.

This clonotype was counted only a few times. The J gene is TRBJ1-2, the V gene TRBV12-3 or TRBV12-4, with D hard to call. Deletions cut 5 bases from V and 10 bases from J, with 14 bases between. This CDR3 has 12 residues. The CDR3 is CASSPGPVNYTF. In nucleotides, the CDR3 is TGTGCCAGCAGTCCCGGACCGGTGAACTACACCTTC.

The J gene is TRBJ2-5, the V gene TRBV19; D possibly corresponds to TRBD1 (5 bases). The V and J ends lost 7 bases and 1 base respectively, with 16 bases between them. The CDR3 is made up of 15 amino acids. The germline CDR1 and CDR2 sequences are LNHDA and SQIVND (reference sequence). The CDR3 nucleotides read TGTGCCAGTAATGACAGATACAACCTCCAAGAGACCCAGTACTTC. It is translated as CASNDRYNLQETQYF.

V usage is TRBV9 and J usage is TRBJ2-3; 15 bases match TRBD2. The germline V gene encodes CDR1 SGDLS and CDR2 YYNGEE. V was pared by 4 bases and J by 7 bases, with 7 bases of the junction left unmatched. The CDR3 is 16 amino acids. In nucleotides, the CDR3 is TGTGCCAGCAGCTCTGACGGACTAGCGGGGGGGTATACGCAGTATTTT. This codes for CASSSDGLAGGYTQYF.

The chain has TRBV7-9 and TRBJ2-1, with TRBD2 matching 8 bases. The CDR3 loop spans 19 amino acids. Per germline, CDR1 SEHNR and CDR2 FQNEAQ (reference sequence). V gave up 5 bases and J gave up 2 bases; unmatched junction bases: 17. CDR3 sequence: CASSPAQQFRGRPYNEQFF. CDR3 DNA sequence: TGTGCCAGCAGCCCGGCTCAACAATTTCGCGGGAGGCCCTACAATGAGCAGTTCTTC.

The chain has TRBV18 and TRBJ2-7; the match to TRBD2 covers 11 bases. V lost 4 bases to trimming and J lost 2 bases; unmatched junction nucleotides: 4. The CDR3 sequence is 15 residues long. Germline CDR1 and CDR2: KGHSH and LQKENI. The CDR3 loop reads CASSRPGLAAYEQYF. CDR3 coding DNA: TGTGCCAGCTCACGGCCGGGACTAGCGGCCTACGAGCAGTACTTC.

Ten or more counts support this clonotype. The V and J genes are TRBV20-1 and TRBJ2-7, with TRBD1 identical over 9 bases. V gave up 6 bases and J gave up 6 bases; unmatched junction bases: 12. Germline assignment: CDR1 DFQATT and CDR2 SNEGSKA (reference sequence). The CDR3 runs 14 residues. CDR3 bases: TGCAGTGCCCGAATAGTGGGACAGGGTATCGAGCAGTACTTC. It is translated as CSARIVGQGIEQYF.

This chain links TRBV11-3 with TRBJ2-1; 7 bases are a match to TRBD2. The ends lost 1 base at V and 7 bases at J; junction bases unmatched: 10. CDR3 length equals 16 residues. CDR1 is SGHNT and CDR2 is YENEEA in the germline V gene. The CDR3 DNA reads as TGTGCCAGCAGCTTAGGGGGGGGGGTAAGCTGGAATGAGCAGTTCTTC. Translating it yields CASSLGGGVSWNEQFF.

CDR3 in amino acids: CASSQAGEGNSPLHF. The DNA of the CDR3 is TGCGCCAGCAGCCAAGCAGGGGAGGGTAATTCACCCCTCCACTTT. This sequence joins TRBV4-1 and TRBJ1-6; D may be TRBD1 (6 bases). Between the trimmed V and J ends, which lost 1 base and 6 bases, there was a span of 10 bases. Germline V gene sequence: CDR1 MGHRA, CDR2 YSYEKL. This CDR3 region has 15 residues.

This clonotype was detected only a few times. The CDR3 coding sequence is TGTGCCAGCAGCTTCGCCTTAGCGGGAGATGGCACAGATACGCAGTATTTT. It yields the protein CASSFALAGDGTDTQYF. The chain has TRBV7-2 and TRBJ2-3; 9 positions match TRBD2. This CDR3 has 17 residues. Per germline, CDR1 SGHTA and CDR2 FQGNSA. Trimming removed 3 bases from V and 1 base from J; junction bases left unmatched: 8.

The chain joins TRBV29-1 to TRBJ2-1; D gene ambiguous. The CDR3 runs 13 residues. Germline CDR1 SQVTM, CDR2 ANQGSEA. V gave up 0 bases and J gave up 14 bases, with 17 bases separating them. This CDR3 reads CSVEDVRKLAKFF. CDR3 in DNA: TGCAGCGTTGAAGACGTGCGGAAACTTGCCAAGTTCTTC.

A few counts support this clonotype. Being one base from a much bigger clone, this may be a read error. The chain couples TRBV18 to TRBJ2-7; 12 nucleotides agree with TRBD1. Germline lookup yields CDR1 KGHSH and CDR2 LQKENI. The CDR3 runs 14 residues. V dropped 8 bases and J dropped 5; count of bases not matched to a gene: 7. CDR3 in DNA: TGTGCCAGCAGCCCCGGGACAGGGGGCGACGAGCAGTACTTC. This gives the protein CASSPGTGGDEQYF.

This clonotype has a handful of counts. The genes are TRBV7-3 and TRBJ2-3; D is undetermined. Trimming left V 1 base short and J 4 bases short, with 9 bases between. The CDR3 loop spans 14 amino acids. The germline V gene has CDR1 SGHTA and CDR2 FQGTGA. The CDR3, as DNA: TGTGCCAGCAGCTTAATGGGCTCCGCAGATACGCAGTATTTT. This codes for CASSLMGSADTQYF.

This clonotype occurred a few times. V and J are TRBV6-5 and TRBJ2-1; D possibly corresponds to TRBD2 (7 bases). Germline V gene lookup returns CDR1 MNHEY and CDR2 SVGAGI. V was pared by 4 bases and J by 5 bases, with 21 bases between. This CDR3 is 17 amino acids long. CDR3 bases: TGTGCCAGCAGTTCAAAGGGAGCGAGGGGGGGCCACAATGAGCAGTTCTTC. Translating it yields CASSSKGARGGHNEQFF.

This clonotype showed up just once. The V and J genes are TRBV7-9 and TRBJ2-7; TRBD1 matches 12 bases. Germline-derived CDR1 and CDR2 are SEHNR and FQNEAQ (reference sequence). Unmatched junction bases numbered 5, after V lost 4 bases and J lost 4 bases. The CDR3 loop spans 15 amino acids. This CDR3 is CASSSSGQGAYEQYF. CDR3 in DNA: TGTGCCAGCAGCTCCTCGGGACAGGGGGCATACGAGCAGTACTTC.

V and J are TRBV11-2 and TRBJ2-2, with D maybe TRBD1 (5 bases). Trimming removed 0 bases at V and 7 bases at J, with 15 bases between. The CDR3 consists of 16 residues. Germline CDR1 SGHAT, CDR2 FQNNGV. CDR3 DNA sequence: TGTGCCAGCAGCTTAGAGCCTCTTTGGGGCGGCGGGGAGCTGTTTTTT. Translation gives CASSLEPLWGGGELFF. The whole variable domain, remainder taken from reference TRBV11-2 and TRBJ2-2, is EAGVAQSPRYKIIEKRQSVAFWCNPISGHATLYWYQQILGQGPKLLIQFQNNGVVDDSQLPKDRFSAERLKGVDSTLKIQPAKLEDSAVYLCASSLEPLWGGGELFFGEGSRLTVL.

The J gene is TRBJ2-3, the V gene TRBV20-1; a possible D gene is TRBD2 (6 bases). The V gene lost 6 bases and the J gene lost 2 bases, with 15 bases spanning the gap. Germline V gives CDR1 DFQATT, CDR2 SNEGSKA (reference sequence). This CDR3 spans 14 amino acids. The CDR3 DNA sequence: TGCAGTGCCCAGGGACTGGGATCCACAGATACGCAGTATTTT. Its protein product is CSAQGLGSTDTQYF.

This clonotype was found a few times. The V and J genes are TRBV24-1 and TRBJ2-5; D might be TRBD1 (6 bases). Trimming stripped 0 bases from V and 5 bases from J, with 12 bases between. The CDR3 length is 15 residues. The germline V gene encodes CDR1 KGHDR and CDR2 SFDVKD. In DNA, the CDR3 is TGTGCCACCAGTGATTTGTCAGGGGCGAAGGAGACCCAGTACTTC. It codes for CATSDLSGAKETQYF.

This clonotype was counted only a few times. J is TRBJ2-1 and V is TRBV20-1; D is uncertain. The CDR3 contains 12 residues. The ends were cut back, 3 bases at V and 10 bases at J, with 13 bases in the middle. Per the germline V gene, CDR1 is DFQATT and CDR2 is SNEGSKA (reference sequence). CDR3 in DNA: TGCAGTGCTAGCCTGGGTCCTCGGGAGCAGTTCTTC. It is translated as CSASLGPREQFF.

V and J are TRBV5-1 and TRBJ2-7; D unresolved. The CDR3 has 14 amino acids. Looked up from germline, CDR1 is SGHRS and CDR2 is YFSETQ. V dropped 0 bases and J dropped 5 bases, with 12 bases sitting between them. CDR3 in amino acids: CASSLASASNEQYF. DNA of the CDR3: TGCGCCAGCAGCTTGGCCTCGGCTAGTAACGAGCAGTACTTC.

The chain combines TRBV20-1 with TRBJ2-5, with D perhaps matching TRBD1 (6 bases). The germline V and J ends were trimmed by 2 bases and 5 bases, with 18 bases remaining between them. Looked up from germline, CDR1 is DFQATT and CDR2 is SNEGSKA (reference sequence). The CDR3 runs 15 residues. The CDR3 reads CSARFPGTSLETQYF. In DNA, the CDR3 is TGCAGTGCTAGATTCCCCGGGACATCTCTTGAGACCCAGTACTTC.

This clonotype has a handful of counts. The rearrangement links TRBV12-3 or TRBV12-4 to TRBJ2-5; D not resolved. The CDR3 has 16 amino acids. V was clipped by 1 base and J by 1 base, with 13 bases between them. The CDR3 is CASSLGLTVIQETQYF. The DNA for the CDR3 is TGTGCCAGCAGTTTAGGGTTAACAGTCATCCAAGAGACCCAGTACTTC.

This clonotype was counted only a few times. The chain has TRBV5-1 and TRBJ2-2, with D tentatively TRBD1 (6 bases). With 2 bases removed from V and 3 bases from J, the gap between germline ends came to 8 bases. The CDR3 totals 14 residues. Germline V gene sequence: CDR1 SGHRS, CDR2 YFSETQ. The CDR3 bases are TGCGCCAGCAGCTTCAGGACAGACACCGGGGAGCTGTTTTTT. Encoded protein: CASSFRTDTGELFF.

Only one count was recorded for this clonotype. This rearrangement joins TRBV11-2 to TRBJ2-3; 8 positions agree with TRBD2. Trimming at V came to 5 bases and at J to 3 bases, leaving 10 bases not matched to a gene. The CDR3 runs 16 residues. The germline V gene encodes CDR1 SGHAT and CDR2 FQNNGV. The CDR3 reads CASSGRAGVETDTQYF. Here the CDR3 DNA reads TGTGCCAGCAGCGGACGAGCGGGAGTTGAAACAGATACGCAGTATTTT.

The sample holds a few counts of this clonotype. The chain couples TRBV7-9 to TRBJ2-7, with 7 bases that match TRBD2. V dropped 3 bases and J dropped 3; count of bases not matched to a gene: 5. The germline V gene encodes CDR1 SEHNR and CDR2 FQNEAQ (reference sequence). The length of the CDR3 is 14 residues. The CDR3 coding sequence is TGTGCCAGCAGCTTTGTGACTAGCTTCTACGAGCAGTACTTC. This codes for CASSFVTSFYEQYF. The whole variable domain, remainder taken from reference TRBV7-9 and TRBJ2-7, is DTGVSQNPRHKITKRGQNVTFRCDPISEHNRLYWYRQTLGQGPEFLTYFQNEAQLEKSRLLSDRFSAERPKGSFSTLEIQRTEQGDSAMYLCASSFVTSFYEQYFGPGTRLTVT.

The chain combines TRBV4-1 with TRBJ2-5, with D perhaps matching TRBD1 (6 bases). Trimming cost V 7 bases and J 0 bases, with 15 bases left between them. Germline V gives CDR1 MGHRA, CDR2 YSYEKL. The CDR3 loop spans 15 amino acids. The CDR3 DNA sequence: TGCGCCAGCAAAGGCCAGGGGCCCCACCAAGAGACCCAGTACTTC. It specifies CASKGQGPHQETQYF.

Ten or more counts support this clonotype. This chain uses TRBV11-2 with TRBJ1-6, with D possibly being TRBD1 (6 bases). CDR1 is SGHAT, CDR2 FQNNGV, per germline. With 5 bases removed from V and 8 bases from J, the gap between germline ends came to 10 bases. This CDR3 comprises 13 residues. CDR3 sequence reads: CASSGNRDSPLHF. CDR3 in DNA: TGTGCCAGCAGCGGCAACAGGGATTCACCCCTCCACTTT. Full variable domain (remainder filled in from reference TRBV11-2 and TRBJ1-6): EAGVAQSPRYKIIEKRQSVAFWCNPISGHATLYWYQQILGQGPKLLIQFQNNGVVDDSQLPKDRFSAERLKGVDSTLKIQPAKLEDSAVYLCASSGNRDSPLHFGNGTRLTVT.